This paragraph reports one T cell receptor (beta chain). Sequencing used immunoSEQ multiplex PCR; TCRdb keeps in-frame clones, though not all of them. The sample has 150,000 or so clones; roughly 84% are singletons. This sample is drawn from a study of blood T cell repertoires in COVID-19. Study summary: COVID-19 samples, acute and convalescent, were from the United States, Italy and Spain.

Germline values: CDR1 MDHEN, CDR2 SYDVKM. The CDR3 contains 13 residues. Trimming took 4 bases from V and 1 from J, leaving 8 bases between them. This chain uses TRBV28 with TRBJ2-7; D unclear. The source material was PBMCs or T cells enriched from blood (not recorded which). The source is a woman aged 50 to 60 who had recovered from COVID-19. The CDR3 coding sequence is TGTGCCAGCAGTTCGGGTGGGTCCTACGAGCAGTACTTC. This sequence encodes CASSSGGSYEQYF.